What follows are 14 T cell receptor beta chains derived from one specimen sequenced in a study of cytomegalovirus exposure and HLA in healthy donors. Both 60 Vbeta primers and 13 Jbeta primers went into the PCR. Generated by immunoSEQ multiplex PCR, the TCRdb table keeps only in-frame clones and is missing some. The listing records under 100,000 clones. The sample consisted of PBMCs. The origin of the receptors is a woman in her twenties or thirties in good health and CMV-seronegative.

This rearrangement joins TRBV7-3 to TRBJ1-3, with a possible D match to TRBD1 (6 bases). This CDR3 has 13 amino acids. V lost 5 bases and J 7 bases, leaving 12 bases between the germline ends. CDR1 is SGHTA, CDR2 FQGTGA, per germline. This chain's CDR3 is CASSLEGGNTIYF. DNA of the CDR3: TGTGCCAGCAGCCTAGAGGGGGGGAACACCATATATTTT.

This chain connects TRBV6-1 to TRBJ2-7; TRBD2 is a possible D gene (6 bases). Germline V gene lookup returns CDR1 MNHNS and CDR2 SASEGT. There are 13 residues in the CDR3. The V gene lost 2 bases and the J gene lost 3 bases, with 8 bases spanning the gap. The CDR3 sequence: CASSEQDYYEQYF. In DNA form, the CDR3 reads TGTGCCAGCAGTGAACAGGACTACTACGAGCAGTACTTC.

The chain is built from TRBV28 and TRBJ1-2; TRBD1 might be the D (5 bases). V lost 0 bases and J 4 bases, leaving 12 bases between the germline ends. This CDR3 region has 15 residues. Germline CDR1 MDHEN, CDR2 SYDVKM. CDR3 sequence: CASSLWTAPRYGYTF. CDR3 nucleotide sequence: TGTGCCAGCAGTTTATGGACAGCGCCCCGCTATGGCTACACCTTC.

The chain joins TRBV11-2 to TRBJ1-5, with 10 bases matching TRBD1. The CDR3 consists of 16 residues. Trimming took 5 bases from V and 7 from J; bases not matched to a gene: 11. Germline V gene sequence: CDR1 SGHAT, CDR2 FQNNGV. CDR3 sequence (DNA): TGTGCCAGCAGCGTAAGCGACAGGGGGCCCCACCAGCCCCAGCATTTT. It codes for CASSVSDRGPHQPQHF. The variable domain in full, with the rest retrieved from reference TRBV11-2 and TRBJ1-5, is EAGVAQSPRYKIIEKRQSVAFWCNPISGHATLYWYQQILGQGPKLLIQFQNNGVVDDSQLPKDRFSAERLKGVDSTLKIQPAKLEDSAVYLCASSVSDRGPHQPQHFGDGTRLSIL.

CDR3 sequence (DNA): TGTGCCAGCAGCTTTAGGGACAGGGGGCTCGAGCAGTACTTC. Its translation: CASSFRDRGLEQYF. The rearrangement uses TRBV5-6 and TRBJ2-7; TRBD1 matches at 12 bases. CDR1 is SGHDT and CDR2 is YYEEEE in the germline V gene. The CDR3 has 14 amino acids. V trimming: 2 bases; J trimming: 6 bases; junction bases outside the gene matches: 3.

As regards this clone: Other DNA sequences from this sample encode an identical CDR3 as well. The chain carries TRBV6-5 and TRBJ2-2, with TRBD2 matching over 8 bases. With 10 bases clipped from V and 9 bases from J, the junction kept 13 bases outside the gene matches. Germline CDR1 is MNHEY and CDR2 is SVGAGI. The CDR3 has 14 amino acids. CDR3: CATRGSGGPRELFF. DNA of the CDR3: TGTGCCACCCGGGGGAGCGGGGGACCCCGGGAGCTGTTTTTT.

The chain links TRBV27 to TRBJ1-5, with D maybe TRBD1 (5 bases). Per the germline V gene, CDR1 is MNHEY and CDR2 is SMNVEV (reference sequence). The CDR3 consists of 14 residues. Trimming pared 5 bases from V and 1 base from J, leaving 9 bases between. CDR3 DNA sequence: TGTGCCAGCAGTGAAAGGGGCAGCAATCAGCCCCAGCATTTT. Translating it yields CASSERGSNQPQHF.

J is TRBJ1-1 and V is TRBV12-1; TRBD1 was called by the table and not checked on the DNA. TRBV12-1 is deemed a pseudogene. The CDR3 sequence is 14 residues long. CDR3 amino acids: CASTPTQGMAEAFF. The CDR3 region has the DNA TGTGCCAGCACCCCTACACAGGGAATGGCTGAAGCTTTCTTT.

CDR3 in DNA: TGTGCCAGCAGCGTCGGGTTTAGGGAGACCCAGTACTTC. Its translation: CASSVGFRETQYF. The V call is TRBV9, the J call TRBJ2-5; D not certain. This CDR3 has 13 amino acids. With 2 bases removed from V and 5 bases from J, the gap between germline ends came to 10 bases. Germline CDR1 and CDR2: SGDLS and YYNGEE.

The rearrangement uses TRBV11-2 and TRBJ1-3; possible D gene TRBD1, 5 bases. Germline-derived CDR1 and CDR2 are SGHAT and FQNNGV. Trimming removed 2 bases from V and 0 bases from J, with 11 bases in between. The CDR3 consists of 16 residues. DNA for the CDR3: TGTGCCAGCAGCTTACAGGGTCAGAGCTCTGGAAACACCATATATTTT. It translates to CASSLQGQSSGNTIYF.

The genes are TRBV25-1 and TRBJ2-5; tentatively, D is TRBD1 (6 bases). V was pared by 6 bases and J by 1 base, with 9 bases between. Germline-derived CDR1 and CDR2 are MGHDK and SYGVNS. This CDR3 has 13 residues. The CDR3 is CASRDSFQETQYF. In nucleotides, the CDR3 is TGTGCCAGCAGGGACAGCTTCCAAGAGACCCAGTACTTC.

A word on this clone: The junction shows a germline mismatch at one end, possibly a read error. This specimen includes other DNA sequences encoding the same CDR3. The J gene is TRBJ1-2, the V gene TRBV27; maybe TRBD1 (6 bases). The germline V gene has CDR1 MNHEY and CDR2 SMNVEV (reference sequence). The CDR3 contains 12 residues. This CDR3 is CASGTGPYGYTF. CDR3 sequence (DNA): TGTGCCAGCGGAACAGGGCCCTATGGCTACACCTTT.

The V gene is TRBV28, the J gene TRBJ2-7; TRBD1 matches at 10 bases. With V trimmed by 3 bases and J by 1 base, 6 bases remained unmatched. Germline V lookup: CDR1 MDHEN, CDR2 SYDVKM. This CDR3 region has 16 residues. This CDR3 is CASSFGGQGSSYEQYF. In nucleotides, the CDR3 is TGTGCCAGCAGTTTTGGGGGACAGGGGTCTTCCTACGAGCAGTACTTC.

This rearrangement joins TRBV27 to TRBJ2-2; D possibly corresponds to TRBD1 (5 bases). The CDR3 extends over 13 amino acids. The germline CDR1 and CDR2 sequences are MNHEY and SMNVEV (reference sequence). V shed 8 bases and J shed 3 bases, with 10 bases lying between them. The CDR3 protein is CASPGRHTGELFF. The CDR3 bases are TGTGCCAGCCCAGGGCGCCACACCGGGGAGCTGTTTTTT.